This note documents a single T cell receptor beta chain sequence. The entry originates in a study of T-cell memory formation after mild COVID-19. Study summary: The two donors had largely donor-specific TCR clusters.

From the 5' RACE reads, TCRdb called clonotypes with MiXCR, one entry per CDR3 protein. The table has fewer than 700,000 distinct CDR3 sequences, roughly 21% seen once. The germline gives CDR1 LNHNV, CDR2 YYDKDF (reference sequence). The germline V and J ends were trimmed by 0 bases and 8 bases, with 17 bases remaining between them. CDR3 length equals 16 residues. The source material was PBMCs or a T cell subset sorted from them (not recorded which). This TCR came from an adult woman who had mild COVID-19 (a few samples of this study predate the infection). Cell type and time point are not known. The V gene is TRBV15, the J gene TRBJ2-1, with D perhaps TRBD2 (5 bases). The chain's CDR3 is CATSRDRAVHGDEQFF. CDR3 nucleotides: TGTGCCACCAGCAGAGATCGGGCGGTCCACGGGGATGAGCAGTTCTTC.